The 19 T cell receptor beta chains in this list originate from one sample, sequenced in a study of blood T cell repertoires in COVID-19. Assay used: immunoSEQ multiplex PCR; TCRdb lists only in-frame clones, some missing. The repertoire holds approximately 260,000 clones, with 75% to 90% as singletons. The sequenced sample was peripheral blood. The receptors come from a human donor in a cohort sampled during active COVID-19.

This rearrangement joins TRBV7-2 to TRBJ1-1; TRBD1 matches 11 bases. CDR1 and CDR2 (germline): SGHTA, FQGNSA. Trimming cost V 5 bases and J 5 bases; bases outside gene matches: 13. CDR3 length: 17 amino acids. The CDR3 sequence: CASSEDRGLRGHTEAFF. The CDR3 nucleotides are TGTGCCAGCAGCGAGGACAGGGGGCTGAGAGGTCATACTGAAGCTTTCTTT.

V is TRBV25-1 and J is TRBJ2-5; 8 positions match TRBD1. CDR3 length: 13 residues. Trimming at V came to 6 bases and at J to 3 bases, leaving 3 bases not matched to a gene. Germline assignment: CDR1 MGHDK and CDR2 SYGVNS. The CDR3 spells CASRGQGKETQYF. The CDR3 DNA sequence: TGTGCCAGCAGAGGACAGGGTAAAGAGACCCAGTACTTC. Drawing the rest from reference TRBV25-1 and TRBJ2-5, the complete variable domain is EADIYQTPRYLVIGTGKKITLECSQTMGHDKMYWYQQDPGMELHLIHYSYGVNSTEKGDLSSESTVSRIRTEHFPLTLESARPSHTSQYLCASRGQGKETQYFGPGTRLLVL.

This rearrangement joins TRBV6-2 or TRBV6-3 to TRBJ1-4, with 8 bases aligning to TRBD1. The germline V gene encodes CDR1 MNHEY and CDR2 SVGEGT. Unmatched junction bases numbered 14, after V lost 4 bases and J lost 4 bases. CDR3 length equals 18 residues. CDR3 DNA sequence: TGTGCCAGCAGTTGGTATCTCGACAGGGGCGAATATAATGAAAAACTGTTTTTT. Translating it yields CASSWYLDRGEYNEKLFF.

CDR3 sequence (DNA): TGTGCCAGCAGCTCGGGAACAGGGGTTCGTTACGAAAAACTGTTTTTT. Translating it yields CASSSGTGVRYEKLFF. This chain joins TRBV5-6 and TRBJ1-4; 7 bases agree with TRBD1. CDR1 SGHDT and CDR2 YYEEEE come from the germline V gene. The V segment lost 3 bases and the J segment 8 bases; nucleotides outside the gene matches: 13. This CDR3 contains 16 residues.

The rearrangement joins TRBV24-1 to TRBJ2-1; 10 positions match TRBD1. Germline values: CDR1 KGHDR, CDR2 SFDVKD. The CDR3 loop spans 15 amino acids. With 4 bases clipped from V and 5 bases from J, the junction kept 4 bases outside the gene matches. The CDR3 here is CATSDPGQGNNEQFF. The CDR3 nucleotides read TGTGCCACCAGTGACCCGGGACAGGGGAACAATGAGCAGTTCTTC.

The chain recombines TRBV28 with TRBJ2-3; the D gene is possibly TRBD1 (6 bases). V was clipped by 2 bases and J by 6 bases, with 12 bases between them. Germline CDR1 reads MDHEN; CDR2 reads SYDVKM. The CDR3 has 14 residues. The CDR3 here is CASSLLRRGDTQYF. The CDR3 DNA follows: TGTGCCAGCAGTTTACTACGTAGGGGGGATACGCAGTATTTT.

V gene TRBV29-1 combines with J gene TRBJ2-7; 7 nucleotides line up with TRBD2. CDR1 and CDR2 from the germline V gene are SQVTM and ANQGSEA. Trimming at V came to 8 bases and at J to 4 bases, leaving 11 bases not matched to a gene. The CDR3 has 13 residues. CDR3: CSFSGTGGYEQYF. The CDR3 DNA follows: TGCAGCTTCTCCGGGACGGGGGGATACGAGCAGTACTTC.

The J gene is TRBJ2-1, the V gene TRBV9; 8 bases fit TRBD2. The CDR3 is made up of 16 amino acids. The germline gives CDR1 SGDLS, CDR2 YYNGEE. The V gene end was trimmed by 3 bases and the J gene end by 3 bases; junction bases not matched to a gene: 8. The CDR3 is CASSGGAGAGYNEQFF. CDR3 in DNA: TGTGCCAGCAGCGGAGGAGCGGGAGCCGGCTACAATGAGCAGTTCTTC.

The chain carries TRBV9 and TRBJ1-1; 10 bases line up with TRBD1. Germline V gene sequence: CDR1 SGDLS, CDR2 YYNGEE. The length of the CDR3 is 14 residues. J was trimmed by 9 bases and V by 2 bases; bases with no gene match: 7. CDR3 in amino acids: CASSVGQGEIKAFF. In DNA, the CDR3 is TGTGCCAGCAGCGTCGGACAGGGGGAAATCAAAGCTTTCTTT.

The table lists this clone with a few counts. This chain joins TRBV2 and TRBJ2-3; 12 nucleotides agree with TRBD2. The CDR3 has 16 amino acids. The V and J ends lost 4 bases and 3 bases, in that order; junction bases with no gene match: 5. Per germline, CDR1 SNHLY and CDR2 FYNNEI. For the CDR3, the DNA is TGTGCCAGCAGTGCTAGCGGGGGGGCCAGTACAGATACGCAGTATTTT. It yields the protein CASSASGGASTDTQYF.

The sample holds a few counts of this clone. The chain is built from TRBV28 and TRBJ2-1; tentatively, D is TRBD2 (6 bases). CDR1 and CDR2 (germline): MDHEN, SYDVKM. V shed 6 bases and J shed 0 bases, with 12 bases lying between them. This CDR3 has 15 amino acids. The CDR3 coding sequence is TGTGCCAGCAGGGCGGGGACCACCTCCTACAATGAGCAGTTCTTC. Protein product: CASRAGTTSYNEQFF.

V usage is TRBV9 and J usage is TRBJ2-7; TRBD2 aligns across 7 bases. This CDR3 has 14 amino acids. CDR1 and CDR2 (germline): SGDLS, YYNGEE. J gave up 6 bases and V 0 bases, and 6 bases lay outside the gene matches. Written as DNA, the CDR3 is TGTGCCAGCAGCGTAGAAGTCTGGGAGGGCGAGCAGTACTTC. Residues: CASSVEVWEGEQYF. Full variable domain (remainder filled in from reference TRBV9 and TRBJ2-7): DSGVTQTPKHLITATGQRVTLRCSPRSGDLSVYWYQQSLDQGLQFLIQYYNGEERAKGNILERFSAQQFPDLHSELNLSSLELGDSALYFCASSVEVWEGEQYFGPGTRLTVT.

The chain carries TRBV19 and TRBJ2-7; 10 bases are shared with TRBD2. Germline values: CDR1 LNHDA, CDR2 SQIVND (reference sequence). V trimming: 5 bases; J trimming: 1 base; junction bases outside the gene matches: 8. The CDR3 is made up of 16 amino acids. CDR3 nucleotide sequence: TGTGCCAGTAGTCCGCGGGGGACTAGCGCTTCCTACGAGCAGTACTTC. Encoded protein: CASSPRGTSASYEQYF.

The V call is TRBV7-2, the J call TRBJ1-4; D remains unclear. This CDR3 is built from 16 residues. CDR1 is SGHTA and CDR2 is FQGNSA in the germline V gene. V was trimmed by 0 bases and J by 5 bases, leaving 13 bases between them. The CDR3 spells CASSLAIYGGNEKLFF. Here the CDR3 DNA reads TGTGCCAGCAGCTTAGCGATTTACGGAGGGAATGAAAAACTGTTTTTT.

The rearrangement uses TRBV11-2 and TRBJ2-7, with 8 bases matching TRBD1. V shed 5 bases, J shed 2 bases, and the junction held 14 bases outside the gene matches. This CDR3 has 17 amino acids. Germline V gives CDR1 SGHAT, CDR2 FQNNGV. CDR3 in amino acids: CASSRGQGAALAYEQYF. CDR3 coding DNA: TGTGCCAGCAGCCGAGGGCAGGGGGCTGCACTAGCCTACGAGCAGTACTTC.

V and J are TRBV7-2 and TRBJ2-1; 7 bases match TRBD1. Trimming at V came to 2 bases and at J to 9 bases, leaving 16 bases not matched to a gene. This CDR3 has 17 residues. Germline V CDR1 and CDR2: SGHTA, FQGNSA. The chain's CDR3 is CASSLLNRGLRSSEQFF. CDR3 DNA sequence: TGTGCCAGCAGCTTACTGAACAGGGGTCTTCGAAGTAGTGAGCAGTTCTTC. The whole variable domain, filled in from reference TRBV7-2 and TRBJ2-1, reads GAGVSQSPSNKVTEKGKDVELRCDPISGHTALYWYRQSLGQGLEFLIYFQGNSAPDKSGLPSDRFSAERTGGSVSTLTIQRTQQEDSAVYLCASSLLNRGLRSSEQFFGPGTRLTVL.

The sample holds a few counts of this clone. This sequence joins TRBV2 and TRBJ2-5, with 8 bases that match TRBD1. CDR1 and CDR2 (germline): SNHLY, FYNNEI. The CDR3 is 14 amino acids. With 6 bases clipped from V and 1 base from J, the junction kept 4 bases outside the gene matches. CDR3 sequence (DNA): TGTGCCAGCAGAAACGACAGGGGCCAAGAGACCCAGTACTTC. The encoded protein is CASRNDRGQETQYF. The full variable domain, in which reference TRBV2 and TRBJ2-5 provide the parts outside the CDR3, is EPEVTQTPSHQVTQMGQEVILRCVPISNHLYFYWYRQILGQKVEFLVSFYNNEISEKSEIFDDQFSVERPDGSNFTLKIRSTKLEDSAMYFCASRNDRGQETQYFGPGTRLLVL.

The V gene is TRBV5-1, the J gene TRBJ2-7; D uncertain. Trimming shortened V by 0 bases and J by 4 bases, and 8 bases separated the two germline ends. Germline V CDR1 and CDR2: SGHRS, YFSETQ. The CDR3 contains 13 residues. The CDR3 loop is CASSLDEIYEQYF. The CDR3 DNA reads as TGCGCCAGCAGCTTGGATGAGATTTACGAGCAGTACTTC.

The chain recombines TRBV29-1 with TRBJ2-7; TRBD1 might be the D (5 bases). V was cut by 4 bases and J by 5 bases, with 12 bases left in between. Germline CDR1 reads SQVTM; CDR2 reads ANQGSEA. This CDR3 spans 12 amino acids. The chain's CDR3 is CSVGQGVDEQYF. CDR3 bases: TGCAGCGTTGGGCAGGGCGTCGACGAGCAGTACTTC.